These 30 T cell receptor beta chains originate from one sample sequenced in a study of shared clonotypes between healthy human individuals. Method: immunoSEQ multiplex PCR; TCRdb's copy keeps in-frame clones and lacks some. The sample contains some 700,000 clones, about nine tenths of which appear only once. The material sequenced was memory CD8+ T cells from PBMCs. Subset defined: CD45RO+ cells pooled with CCR7-negative TemRA cells. These receptors came from a man between 18 and 29 years old in good health. Some clones in this sample may be carry-over from other donors' samples.

The gene calls are TRBV13 and TRBJ1-1; TRBD1 might be the D (5 bases). The CDR3 extends over 13 amino acids. Germline V gene data show CDR1 as PRHDT and CDR2 as FYEKMQ (reference sequence). With 0 bases removed from V and 7 bases from J, the gap between germline ends came to 9 bases. CDR3 sequence: CASSLGGRGEAFF. In DNA form, the CDR3 reads TGTGCCAGCAGCTTAGGGGGTAGGGGTGAAGCTTTCTTT. Together with reference TRBV13 and TRBJ1-1, the CDR3 gives the full variable domain: AAGVIQSPRHLIKEKRETATLKCYPIPRHDTVYWYQQGPGQDPQFLISFYEKMQSDKGSIPDRFSAQQFSDYHSELNMSSLELGDSALYFCASSLGGRGEAFFGQGTRLTVV.

V and J are TRBV27 and TRBJ2-3; the D call may be TRBD1 or TRBD2 (5 bases each). V was clipped by 2 bases and J by 2 bases, with 11 bases between them. This CDR3 region has 15 residues. Germline assignment: CDR1 MNHEY and CDR2 SMNVEV (reference sequence). CDR3 loop: CASSLSQGATDTQYF. Written as DNA, the CDR3 is TGTGCCAGCAGTTTAAGTCAGGGAGCCACAGATACGCAGTATTTT.

The V and J genes are TRBV4-2 and TRBJ2-3, with 9 bases matching TRBD2. The CDR3 has 19 amino acids. V gave up 3 bases and J gave up 7 bases; unmatched junction bases: 20. Germline V CDR1 and CDR2: LGHNA, YNFKEQ. This CDR3 reads CASSHPRETQREVWNTQYF. As DNA, the CDR3 is TGTGCCAGCAGCCACCCCCGGGAGACCCAGCGGGAGGTTTGGAATACGCAGTATTTT.

This chain connects TRBV19 to TRBJ1-1, with D possibly being TRBD1 (5 bases). Germline V gene sequence: CDR1 LNHDA, CDR2 SQIVND (reference sequence). The length of the CDR3 is 15 residues. V was cut by 7 bases and J by 0 bases, with 15 bases left in between. The CDR3 DNA sequence: TGTGCCAGTAAGGGACGCCCGGCGATGAACACTGAAGCTTTCTTT. As protein: CASKGRPAMNTEAFF. Combining the CDR3 with reference TRBV19 and TRBJ1-1 gives the whole variable domain DGGITQSPKYLFRKEGQNVTLSCEQNLNHDAMYWYRQDPGQGLRLIYYSQIVNDFQKGDIAEGYSVSREKKESFPLTVTSAQKNPTAFYLCASKGRPAMNTEAFFGQGTRLTVV.

The chain joins TRBV9 to TRBJ2-1; D is uncertain. Germline assignment: CDR1 SGDLS and CDR2 YYNGEE. The CDR3 has 12 amino acids. V was shortened by 4 bases and J by 8 bases, with 10 bases between the two germline ends. This CDR3 is CASSPFWDEQFF. Written as DNA, the CDR3 is TGTGCCAGCAGCCCATTCTGGGATGAGCAGTTCTTC.

The V call is TRBV10-3, the J call TRBJ1-5, with no clear D. CDR1 is ENHRY, CDR2 SYGVKD, per germline. Trimming shortened V by 0 bases and J by 0 bases, and 6 bases separated the two germline ends. The length of the CDR3 is 15 residues. The CDR3 reads CAISESVFSNQPQHF. The CDR3 nucleotides are TGTGCCATCAGTGAGTCAGTATTTAGCAATCAGCCCCAGCATTTT.

This CDR3 is CASSTGAGVGETQYF. CDR3 nucleotide sequence: TGTGCCAGCAGCACCGGAGCGGGAGTAGGGGAGACCCAGTACTTC. The chain employs TRBV21-1 and TRBJ2-5; whether TRBD2, the table's D call, matches the DNA was not checked. TRBV21-1 is designated a pseudogene. The CDR3 spans 15 residues.

J is TRBJ2-7 and V is TRBV4-2, with 9 positions matching TRBD2. Germline V gives CDR1 LGHNA, CDR2 YNFKEQ. This CDR3 is built from 15 residues. V dropped 5 bases and J dropped 4; count of bases not matched to a gene: 9. The CDR3 reads CASSEGAGGGYEQYF. The CDR3 DNA reads as TGTGCCAGCAGCGAAGGGGCGGGAGGGGGATACGAGCAGTACTTC.

The chain is built from TRBV4-3 and TRBJ2-1, with TRBD2 matching 8 bases. V lost 2 bases, J lost 5 bases, and 11 bases stayed unmatched. From germline, CDR1 is LGHNA and CDR2 YSLEER. CDR3 length equals 17 residues. Here the CDR3 reads CASSQLMEQREHNEQFF. DNA for the CDR3: TGCGCCAGCAGCCAACTAATGGAACAGCGGGAGCACAATGAGCAGTTCTTC.

The V call is TRBV29-1, the J call TRBJ2-2; 7 bases agree with TRBD1. V shed 4 bases, J shed 3 bases, and the junction held 5 bases outside the gene matches. Per germline, CDR1 SQVTM and CDR2 ANQGSEA. There are 14 residues in the CDR3. CDR3 bases: TGCAGCGTTGTTTGGGACAGCGACACCGGGGAGCTGTTTTTT. Amino acid sequence: CSVVWDSDTGELFF.

The table lists this clone with many counts. The identical CDR3 is also encoded by other nucleotide sequences in the sample. This chain links TRBV7-9 with TRBJ1-5; the D gene is possibly TRBD1 (5 bases). Trimming left V 5 bases short and J 3 bases short, with 11 bases between. The CDR3 loop spans 14 amino acids. Germline V gene data show CDR1 as SEHNR and CDR2 as FQNEAQ (reference sequence). This CDR3 is CASSRDGFNQPQHF. The CDR3 DNA is TGTGCCAGCAGCCGGGACGGATTCAATCAGCCCCAGCATTTT.

The chain employs TRBV9 and TRBJ2-7; no clear D. Trimming cost V 0 bases and J 5 bases, with 18 bases left between them. The germline CDR1 and CDR2 sequences are SGDLS and YYNGEE. This CDR3 has 16 residues. The CDR3 DNA sequence: TGTGCCAGCAGCGTAGATGGAAGCCTCAGTACCCACGAGCAGTACTTC. Translating gives CASSVDGSLSTHEQYF. Together with reference TRBV9 and TRBJ2-7, the CDR3 gives the full variable domain: DSGVTQTPKHLITATGQRVTLRCSPRSGDLSVYWYQQSLDQGLQFLIQYYNGEERAKGNILERFSAQQFPDLHSELNLSSLELGDSALYFCASSVDGSLSTHEQYFGPGTRLTVT.

This chain uses TRBV7-3 with TRBJ2-5; the match to TRBD2 covers 7 bases. CDR3 length equals 14 residues. The J segment lost 3 bases and the V segment lost 1 base, leaving 2 bases of the junction unmatched. The germline V gene has CDR1 SGHTA and CDR2 FQGTGA. The CDR3 is CASSLNGREETQYF. The CDR3 nucleotides are TGTGCCAGCAGCTTAAATGGGAGGGAAGAGACCCAGTACTTC.

The chain combines TRBV5-4 with TRBJ1-1, with 9 bases that match TRBD1. CDR1 and CDR2 (germline): SGHNT, YYREEE (reference sequence). The CDR3 totals 15 residues. V lost 2 bases, J lost 5 bases, and 7 bases stayed unmatched. The CDR3 protein is CASSFRDREGTEAFF. CDR3 in DNA: TGTGCCAGCAGCTTCCGGGACAGGGAGGGGACTGAAGCTTTCTTT.

The chain uses TRBV7-8 and TRBJ1-5; possibly TRBD1 for D (5 bases). Trimming pared 1 base from V and 7 bases from J, leaving 14 bases between. The CDR3 is made up of 15 amino acids. Looked up from germline, CDR1 is SGHVS and CDR2 is FQNEAQ. The CDR3 nucleotides are TGTGCCAGCAGCTTAGGGCAGGGCCCTTGGCAGCCCCAGCATTTT. Amino acids: CASSLGQGPWQPQHF.

The chain recombines TRBV6-1 with TRBJ1-1; the D gene is possibly TRBD1 (6 bases). Trimming cost V 3 bases and J 11 bases, with 19 bases left between them. The germline gives CDR1 MNHNS, CDR2 SASEGT. The CDR3 length is 14 residues. The CDR3 DNA sequence: TGTGCCAGCAGTGAGTTTGAGGGGGACCCGGTTGCTTTCTTT. Residues: CASSEFEGDPVAFF.

This clone is a singleton in its sample. This chain links TRBV7-9 with TRBJ2-1; D call uncertain. Trimming cost V 3 bases and J 2 bases, with 8 bases left between them. Per the germline V gene, CDR1 is SEHNR and CDR2 is FQNEAQ (reference sequence). This CDR3 has 14 amino acids. Written as DNA, the CDR3 is TGTGCCAGCAGCTTCTTTGGAACCTACAATGAGCAGTTCTTC. Translation gives CASSFFGTYNEQFF.

This clone was found once. The chain has TRBV5-5 and TRBJ1-4, with TRBD1 matching over 12 bases. Germline trimming cut 4 bases from V and 6 bases from J; bases unmatched to any gene: 4. CDR3 length: 15 residues. In germline, CDR1 is SGHKS, CDR2 YYEKEE (reference sequence). The CDR3 coding sequence is TGTGCCAGCAGCGGGGACAGGGGGCGAGATGAAAAACTGTTTTTT. The encoded protein is CASSGDRGRDEKLFF. Variable domain in full (rest from reference TRBV5-5 and TRBJ1-4): DAGVTQSPTHLIKTRGQQVTLRCSPISGHKSVSWYQQVLGQGPQFIFQYYEKEERGRGNFPDRFSARQFPNYSSELNVNALLLGDSALYLCASSGDRGRDEKLFFGSGTQLSVL.

This clone was detected once. The V and J genes are TRBV5-1 and TRBJ2-7, with 9 bases lining up with TRBD2. V gave up 4 bases and J gave up 3 bases; unmatched junction bases: 11. Looked up from germline, CDR1 is SGHRS and CDR2 is YFSETQ. The CDR3 extends over 16 amino acids. CDR3 in amino acids: CASSQYSGSVFYEQYF. The CDR3 nucleotides read TGCGCCAGCAGCCAATATAGCGGGAGCGTTTTCTACGAGCAGTACTTC.

This chain connects TRBV9 to TRBJ1-5; D remains unclear. The CDR3 consists of 14 residues. V was shortened by 3 bases and J by 1 base, with 8 bases between the two germline ends. CDR1 is SGDLS and CDR2 is YYNGEE in the germline V gene. CDR3 loop: CASSGRSSNQPQHF. CDR3 nucleotides: TGTGCCAGCAGCGGCCGTTCCAGCAATCAGCCCCAGCATTTT.

The V gene is TRBV28, the J gene TRBJ2-1; D might be TRBD2 (6 bases). CDR1 and CDR2 (germline): MDHEN, SYDVKM. Trimming removed 7 bases from V and 0 bases from J, with 16 bases in between. The CDR3 sequence is 16 residues long. CDR3 in DNA: TGTGCCAGCAAAACTGGAGGGGCTTTCTCCTACAATGAGCAGTTCTTC. It is translated as CASKTGGAFSYNEQFF.

V and J are TRBV7-8 and TRBJ1-4; D is unresolved. There are 15 residues in the CDR3. From germline, CDR1 is SGHVS and CDR2 FQNEAQ. The ends were cut back, 5 bases at V and 5 bases at J, with 15 bases in the middle. The DNA for the CDR3 is TGTGCCAGCAGCCCACCGGGTATCGTAAATGAAAAACTGTTTTTT. It yields the protein CASSPPGIVNEKLFF.

The chain joins TRBV7-8 to TRBJ1-4, with unresolved D. Trimming took off 5 bases at V and 4 bases at J, with 11 bases between the two ends. The V gene's germline CDR1 is SGHVS and CDR2 FQNEAQ. The CDR3 spans 14 residues. The CDR3 DNA reads as TGTGCCAGCAGCCCAACAAGAGTTAATGAAAAACTGTTTTTT. It codes for CASSPTRVNEKLFF.

This CDR3 is CAISESRPGSSYEQYF. The CDR3 DNA reads TGTGCCATCAGTGAGTCGCGGCCAGGGAGCTCCTACGAGCAGTACTTC. The chain has TRBV10-3 and TRBJ2-7; D assignment may be TRBD1 or TRBD2 (5 bases each). The CDR3 is made up of 16 amino acids. Germline-derived CDR1 and CDR2 are ENHRY and SYGVKD. V was trimmed by 0 bases and J by 0 bases, leaving 12 bases between them.

The genes are TRBV4-1 and TRBJ1-2; D is unresolved. The CDR3 runs to 15 residues. From germline, CDR1 is MGHRA and CDR2 YSYEKL. V gave up 0 bases and J gave up 7 bases, with 15 bases separating them. CDR3 nucleotides: TGCGCCAGCAGCCAAGAATGGGCAGTTCGTTTTGGCTACACCTTC. It codes for CASSQEWAVRFGYTF.

This clone was seen once. The chain joins TRBV18 to TRBJ2-2; TRBD2 aligns across 7 bases. V shed 2 bases, J shed 0 bases, and the junction held 21 bases outside the gene matches. The CDR3 is made up of 22 amino acids. Germline CDR1 and CDR2: KGHSH and LQKENI. CDR3 region: CASSPWGAGLAAQVANTGELFF. The CDR3 coding sequence is TGTGCCAGCTCACCATGGGGCGCGGGGCTAGCGGCCCAGGTCGCGAACACCGGGGAGCTGTTTTTT.

V gene TRBV5-4 combines with J gene TRBJ2-4, with unresolved D. The V end lost 5 bases, the J end lost 3 bases, and 6 bases lay between the germline ends. The CDR3 is made up of 12 amino acids. Germline V gene sequence: CDR1 SGHNT, CDR2 YYREEE (reference sequence). CDR3 amino acids: CASSGDKNIQYF. Here the CDR3 DNA reads TGTGCCAGCAGTGGGGACAAAAACATTCAGTACTTC.

The CDR3: CAISDYKGQGAYNEQFF. The CDR3 nucleotides are TGTGCCATCAGTGATTATAAGGGACAGGGAGCCTACAATGAGCAGTTCTTC. The chain is built from TRBV10-3 and TRBJ2-1; TRBD1 aligns across 9 bases. The trim removed 3 bases at V and 2 bases at J, leaving 8 bases unmatched. The CDR3 spans 17 residues. CDR1 is ENHRY, CDR2 SYGVKD, per germline.

This chain uses TRBV30 with TRBJ2-7; the match to TRBD1 covers 9 bases. The junction had 14 bases not matched to a gene; V was cut back by 5 bases and J by 3 bases. CDR3 length: 16 amino acids. CDR1 is GTSNPN, CDR2 SVGIG, per germline (reference sequence). CDR3 DNA: TGTGCCTGGGGTCCCATACAGGGGGCGATCAACTACGAGCAGTACTTC. Its translation: CAWGPIQGAINYEQYF.

V and J are TRBV5-8 and TRBJ1-2; a weak D match, TRBD1 (5 bases). The V end was cut by 2 bases, the J end by 5 bases, with 16 bases between. The CDR3 length is 15 residues. Germline CDR1 reads SGHTS; CDR2 reads YDEGEE. CDR3: CASSLGTDAFYGYTF. In DNA form, the CDR3 reads TGTGCCAGCAGCTTAGGGACGGATGCCTTTTATGGCTACACCTTC. Using reference TRBV5-8 and TRBJ1-2 for the parts outside the CDR3, the full variable domain is EAGVTQSPTHLIKTRGQQATLRCSPISGHTSVYWYQQALGLGLQFLLWYDEGEERNRGNFPPRFSGRQFPNYSSELNVNALELEDSALYLCASSLGTDAFYGYTFGSGTRLTVV.